This TCR beta chain was retrieved from a study of Ad26.COV2.S vaccination and SARS-CoV-2 variants (dated by TCRdb to about 2021). A note on the overall study: Donors in the vaccine arm were drawn from COV1001, a multicentre, randomized, double-blind, placebo-controlled phase I-IIa trial testing Ad26.COV2.S in healthy adults. Ad26.COV2.S was administered intramuscularly at 5 x 10^10 or 1 x 10^11 viral particles, either as a single shot or as two shots given 56 days apart. The specificity and breadth of SARS-CoV-2-reactive T cell receptors after Ad26.COV2.S vaccination were assessed by TCRbeta repertoire sequencing. A total of approximately 32 samples were included in the TCR-sequenced set, comprising roughly 20 Ad26.COV2.S vaccine recipients, 5 placebo recipients and 8 SARS-CoV-2 convalescent individuals. Participants in the trial were split at random into five groups of five each, receiving low-dose or high-dose Ad26.COV2.S once or twice, or else placebo on both occasions. Investigators did not know the trial group allocation while performing experiments and assessing outcomes. Here is what the overall study found, with its caveats: Non-spike TCR breadth was comparable between vaccine and placebo recipients, consistent with the vaccine containing only spike. The study was not powered for comparison of responses between vaccine doses or regimens. It was noted by the authors that total T cell responses may have been underestimated by the TCR breadth and depth analyses. Spike-specific TCR breadth was higher in Ad26.COV2.S recipients than in placebo recipients (P = 0.0014). After vaccination, spike-specific CD8+ and CD4+ T cell responses were reported to show substantial breadth.

Of note for this clone: This receptor's antigen is unknown. No base-level quality is on record; no much larger clone is a single base apart.

The immunoSEQ Assay was used to sequence TCRbeta CDR3 regions. After extraction, genomic DNA underwent amplification by bias-controlled multiplex PCR, followed by high-throughput sequencing. The original methods were these. Collapsing and filtering of sequences were performed to quantify the absolute abundance of each unique TCRbeta CDR3 region. T cell fraction was estimated by normalizing TCRbeta template counts to usable DNA, with usable DNA measured through amplification of reference genes found in all nucleated cells. Repertoire TCRs were annotated as SARS-CoV-2-specific when V gene, CDR3 amino acid sequence and J gene were exactly matched to a known reactive TCR set. MIRA supplied the reference SARS-CoV-2 TCR set, which was filtered for enrichment in COVID-19-positive ImmuneCODE repertoires so that public or cross-reactive TCRs were removed. Using the MIRA antigens, annotated TCRs were further analysed by specific ORF or by position within an ORF. Breadth was defined as the number of annotated unique rearrangements divided by the total number of unique productive rearrangements, and depth was defined as the summed frequency of the annotated unique rearrangements. Two-sided Wilcoxon rank-sum tests were applied when comparing TCR breadth between groups. TCRdb took this table from immuneACCESS and kept in-frame rearrangements with V and J called. Such tables lack part of the clones; where checked against another copy, unresolved V genes explain under half of the gap, and the rest is unexplained. The DNA was the basis for D and trimming; V, J and clone size are from that table. This sample has over 350,000 clones in its table, and 75% to 90% of those were observed once. 3.5% of the sample is in the top ten clones.

Per the publication, the treatment or condition label means: over 15 received Ad26.COV2.S at low or high dose, single or two shots; a few received placebo; per-sample allocation not given. Repertoires of vaccine and placebo recipients were sequenced from samples collected on day 63 after the first injection. Between 29 July and 7 August 2020, Cohort 1b enrolled 25 adults aged 18-55 years at one site in Boston, USA. Ad26.COV2.S was a replication-incompetent adenovirus type 26 vector expressing a prefusion-stabilized SARS-CoV-2 spike protein from the original Wuhan strain. The germline V gene sets CDR1 to KGHDR and CDR2 to SFDVKD. V is trimmed back by 3 bases and J by 6 bases, and the junction contains 12 bases that no gene match accounts for. There are 16 amino acids in the CDR3, from cysteine to phenylalanine inclusive. Only CDR3 DNA is held: 48 bases, read in frame from base 1.

The chain uses TRBV24-1 and TRBJ1-2; a stretch of 7 junction bases matches TRBD1. The specimen comprised peripheral blood, sampled in a trial of Ad26.COV2.S vaccine versus placebo. This TCR was sampled from a person between 18 and 65 years old who received the Ad26.COV2.S COVID-19 vaccine or a placebo. Here is the DNA: TGTGCCACCAGTGATCAACTTGAGGACAGGATAGATGGCTACACCTTC. It translates as CATSDQLEDRIDGYTF.